These 27 T cell receptor beta chains share one sample of origin, sequenced in a study of beta chain features in type 1 diabetes. Reverse transcribing all isolated RNA meant expressed TCRB transcripts were sequenced. The assay was immunoSEQ multiplex PCR, and TCRdb's table has in-frame clones only and misses some. Seen here are about 160,000 clones, approximately 9.1% observed once, and the top ten hold about 2.5%. The sample taken for sequencing was central memory CD4+ T cells from blood. All receptors derive from a woman aged 18-29 years in good health.

This chain links TRBV7-2 with TRBJ2-5, with 12 bases aligning to TRBD2. Trimming at V came to 5 bases and at J to 1 base, leaving 5 bases not matched to a gene. CDR1 and CDR2 from the germline V gene are SGHTA and FQGNSA. The CDR3 is 16 amino acids. In DNA, the CDR3 is TGTGCCAGCAGCCAAACTAGCGGGGGGTTCCAAGAGACCCAGTACTTC. It specifies CASSQTSGGFQETQYF.

The rearrangement joins TRBV10-3 to TRBJ1-1; TRBD1 is a possible D gene (6 bases). Germline V gene lookup returns CDR1 ENHRY and CDR2 SYGVKD. Deletions cut 7 bases from V and 1 base from J, with 13 bases between. The CDR3 totals 14 residues. CDR3 loop: CAITRTGPNTEAFF. CDR3 nucleotides: TGTGCCATCACTAGAACAGGGCCGAACACTGAAGCTTTCTTT.

This clone was seen only a few times. This chain connects TRBV5-1 to TRBJ2-2; 10 nucleotides match TRBD2. V dropped 4 bases and J dropped 3; count of bases not matched to a gene: 3. The CDR3 runs to 15 residues. From germline, CDR1 is SGHRS and CDR2 YFSETQ. The CDR3 protein is CASSLAGAHTGELFF. The CDR3 DNA follows: TGCGCCAGCAGCCTAGCGGGAGCACACACCGGGGAGCTGTTTTTT. Supplemented by reference TRBV5-1 and TRBJ2-2, the full variable domain reads KAGVTQTPRYLIKTRGQQVTLSCSPISGHRSVSWYQQTPGQGLQFLFEYFSETQRNKGNFPGRFSGRQFSNSRSEMNVSTLELGDSALYLCASSLAGAHTGELFFGEGSRLTVL.

This chain links TRBV7-9 with TRBJ2-3, with TRBD2 identical over 9 bases. The CDR3 totals 16 residues. The V segment lost 5 bases and the J segment 4 bases; nucleotides outside the gene matches: 10. The germline CDR1 and CDR2 sequences are SEHNR and FQNEAQ (reference sequence). The CDR3 DNA follows: TGTGCCAGCAGCCAGGGACTAGCTGACCGAGCAGATACGCAGTATTTT. It specifies CASSQGLADRADTQYF.

The CDR3 nucleotides are TGTGCCAGCAGCTTAGGGGGGGAACGAGAGACCCAGTACTTC. Its protein product is CASSLGGERETQYF. The V gene is TRBV7-3, the J gene TRBJ2-5; 7 bases align to TRBD2. V was pared by 2 bases and J by 4 bases, with 4 bases of the junction left unmatched. Germline loops: CDR1 SGHTA, CDR2 FQGTGA. This CDR3 comprises 14 residues.

This clone was detected ten times or more. The rearrangement links TRBV28 to TRBJ1-5; D unresolved. The CDR3 has 13 residues. Per germline, CDR1 MDHEN and CDR2 SYDVKM. Trimming took 2 bases from V and 9 from J, leaving 11 bases between them. CDR3 nucleotides: TGTGCCAGCAGTTTACCTGGGCTTGGGCCCCAGCATTTT. Protein: CASSLPGLGPQHF.

Worth noting for this clone: Relative to the germline gene, one junction end is altered; a read error may explain this. V is TRBV7-9 and J is TRBJ1-6; TRBD1 agrees at 8 bases. This CDR3 has 15 amino acids. From germline, CDR1 is SEHNR and CDR2 FQNEAQ (reference sequence). The CDR3 sequence is CASSQEPDRDSPLHF. The CDR3 region has the DNA TGCGCCAGCAGCCAAGAGCCGGACAGGGACTCACCCCTCCACTTT.

This clone was observed a handful of times. CDR3 bases: TGTGCCAGCAGTGTCGGACAGGGTTGGTACGAGCAGTACTTC. It translates to CASSVGQGWYEQYF. V usage is TRBV6-1 and J usage is TRBJ2-7; 8 bases map to TRBD1. This CDR3 is 14 amino acids long. Germline V gene lookup returns CDR1 MNHNS and CDR2 SASEGT. V lost 4 bases, J lost 4 bases, and 6 bases stayed unmatched.

The rearrangement joins TRBV9 to TRBJ2-5; D possibly corresponds to TRBD1 (5 bases). Germline V lookup: CDR1 SGDLS, CDR2 YYNGEE. Trimming removed 3 bases at V and 5 bases at J, with 20 bases between. The CDR3 is 16 residues long. In DNA, the CDR3 is TGTGCCAGCAGCGAGGGGTTCCTTTGGGTCGAGGAGACCCAGTACTTC. Its protein is CASSEGFLWVEETQYF. Full variable domain (missing parts from reference TRBV9 and TRBJ2-5): DSGVTQTPKHLITATGQRVTLRCSPRSGDLSVYWYQQSLDQGLQFLIQYYNGEERAKGNILERFSAQQFPDLHSELNLSSLELGDSALYFCASSEGFLWVEETQYFGPGTRLLVL.

This clone was observed a handful of times. This rearrangement joins TRBV19 to TRBJ2-4; D gene ambiguous. The CDR3 totals 16 residues. V dropped 6 bases and J dropped 0 bases, with 15 bases sitting between them. Germline assignment: CDR1 LNHDA and CDR2 SQIVND (reference sequence). The CDR3 is CASRGHEDLAKNIQYF. The CDR3 coding sequence is TGTGCCAGTAGGGGCCATGAAGACCTAGCCAAAAACATTCAGTACTTC. Supplemented by reference TRBV19 and TRBJ2-4, the full variable domain reads DGGITQSPKYLFRKEGQNVTLSCEQNLNHDAMYWYRQDPGQGLRLIYYSQIVNDFQKGDIAEGYSVSREKKESFPLTVTSAQKNPTAFYLCASRGHEDLAKNIQYFGAGTRLSVL.

The V call is TRBV19, the J call TRBJ2-7; TRBD1 aligns across 8 bases. This CDR3 comprises 14 residues. V trimming: 7 bases; J trimming: 0 bases; junction bases outside the gene matches: 5. The V gene's germline CDR1 is LNHDA and CDR2 SQIVND (reference sequence). The CDR3 spells CASKPDRVSYEQYF. The DNA of the CDR3 is TGTGCCAGTAAGCCGGACAGGGTCTCCTACGAGCAGTACTTC.

This clone has just a few counts. The CDR3 coding sequence is TGTGCCAGCAGCTTTGCGGGCGGGAGTCGGTACGAGCAGTACTTC. Translation gives CASSFAGGSRYEQYF. V usage is TRBV7-8 and J usage is TRBJ2-7; 7 bases line up with TRBD2. J lost 4 bases, V lost 3 bases, and 9 bases had no gene match. Germline loops: CDR1 SGHVS, CDR2 FQNEAQ. There are 15 residues in the CDR3.

This chain joins TRBV2 and TRBJ1-5; TRBD1 is a possible D gene (6 bases). Per the germline V gene, CDR1 is SNHLY and CDR2 is FYNNEI. The CDR3 covers 15 residues. V was clipped by 3 bases and J by 5 bases, with 14 bases between them. The CDR3: CASSEVQGPYQPQHF. The DNA for the CDR3 is TGTGCCAGCAGTGAGGTCCAGGGGCCATATCAGCCCCAGCATTTT.

This clone was recorded a few times. J is TRBJ2-7 and V is TRBV27; possible D gene TRBD2, 5 bases. The CDR3 covers 13 residues. Germline V gives CDR1 MNHEY, CDR2 SMNVEV (reference sequence). V shed 8 bases and J shed 2 bases, with 13 bases lying between them. CDR3 loop: CASSYGGPYEQYF. The CDR3 region has the DNA TGTGCCAGCTCCTACGGAGGACCCTACGAGCAGTACTTC.

The chain links TRBV30 to TRBJ2-5; the match to TRBD2 covers 12 bases. The CDR3 covers 16 residues. With V trimmed by 1 base and J by 2 bases, 5 bases remained unmatched. Germline-derived CDR1 and CDR2 are GTSNPN and SVGIG (reference sequence). This CDR3 reads CAWSEGTSGSQETQYF. CDR3 sequence (DNA): TGTGCCTGGAGTGAGGGGACTAGCGGGTCACAAGAGACCCAGTACTTC.

As concerns this clone: At one of its ends the junction is not consistent with the germline gene, which may arise from a read error. V and J are TRBV11-2 and TRBJ2-2, with D unclear. CDR1 and CDR2 (germline): SGHAT, FQNNGV. The CDR3 consists of 13 residues. CDR3 protein: CASSLAQSGELFF. CDR3 nucleotide sequence: TGTGCCAGCAGTTTAGCCCAGTCCGGGGAGCTGTTTTTT. Supplemented by reference TRBV11-2 and TRBJ2-2, the full variable domain reads EAGVAQSPRYKIIEKRQSVAFWCNPISGHATLYWYQQILGQGPKLLIQFQNNGVVDDSQLPKDRFSAERLKGVDSTLKIQPAKLEDSAVYLCASSLAQSGELFFGEGSRLTVL.

The J gene is TRBJ2-7, the V gene TRBV5-1, with 7 bases lining up with TRBD2. Germline CDR1 reads SGHRS; CDR2 reads YFSETQ. This CDR3 has 15 amino acids. The V segment lost 0 bases and the J segment 1 base; nucleotides outside the gene matches: 4. In DNA form, the CDR3 reads TGCGCCAGCAGCTTGGTGGCTAGCGGTTCCTACGAGCAGTACTTC. It specifies CASSLVASGSYEQYF.

V is TRBV30 and J is TRBJ2-3; a possible D gene is TRBD2 (6 bases). The CDR3 totals 14 residues. Germline CDR1 reads GTSNPN; CDR2 reads SVGIG (reference sequence). The V end lost 0 bases, the J end lost 4 bases, and 11 bases lay between the germline ends. The DNA of the CDR3 is TGTGCCTGGAGTGTACCGGGAGCCCCAGATACGCAGTATTTT. This translates into CAWSVPGAPDTQYF.

The V and J genes are TRBV27 and TRBJ2-2, with D maybe TRBD1 (6 bases). Germline lookup yields CDR1 MNHEY and CDR2 SMNVEV (reference sequence). Between the trimmed V and J ends, which lost 3 bases and 3 bases, there was a span of 11 bases. This CDR3 comprises 15 residues. CDR3 region: CASSLYRADTGELFF. The CDR3 DNA sequence: TGTGCCAGCAGTTTGTACAGGGCGGACACCGGGGAGCTGTTTTTT.

The genes are TRBV30 and TRBJ2-7; 8 nucleotides align to TRBD1. The CDR3 sequence is 12 residues long. Germline lookup yields CDR1 GTSNPN and CDR2 SVGIG (reference sequence). Losses at the gene ends were 7 bases for V and 1 base for J; bases not matched to a gene: 3. This chain's CDR3 is CALRQGSYEQYF. In DNA form, the CDR3 reads TGTGCCTTACGACAGGGGTCCTACGAGCAGTACTTC.

This clone showed up just a few times. The chain couples TRBV5-1 to TRBJ2-7, with a tentative D call TRBD2 (6 bases). Trimming removed 0 bases at V and 1 base at J, with 8 bases between. In germline, CDR1 is SGHRS, CDR2 YFSETQ. The length of the CDR3 is 14 residues. CDR3 sequence reads: CASSLGGDSYEQYF. CDR3 bases: TGCGCCAGCAGCTTGGGCGGGGATTCCTACGAGCAGTACTTC. The whole variable domain, filled in from reference TRBV5-1 and TRBJ2-7, reads KAGVTQTPRYLIKTRGQQVTLSCSPISGHRSVSWYQQTPGQGLQFLFEYFSETQRNKGNFPGRFSGRQFSNSRSEMNVSTLELGDSALYLCASSLGGDSYEQYFGPGTRLTVT.

This clone was detected many times. The chain joins TRBV28 to TRBJ2-7, with unresolved D. Deletions cut 8 bases from V and 3 bases from J, with 11 bases between. The germline CDR1 and CDR2 sequences are MDHEN and SYDVKM. CDR3 length: 12 amino acids. CDR3: CASHGQVYEQYF. The CDR3 bases are TGTGCCAGCCACGGTCAGGTCTACGAGCAGTACTTC.

The table lists this clone with a few counts. This chain links TRBV2 with TRBJ1-2; 7 nucleotides align to TRBD1. The CDR3 is 14 amino acids. Germline CDR1 and CDR2: SNHLY and FYNNEI. J gave up 1 base and V 7 bases, and 6 bases lay outside the gene matches. The CDR3 spells CASIPGQHNYGYTF. CDR3 nucleotides: TGTGCCAGCATCCCGGGACAGCATAACTATGGCTACACCTTC.

The chain has TRBV4-3 and TRBJ2-1; possibly TRBD2 for D (6 bases). Trimming pared 0 bases from V and 3 bases from J, leaving 15 bases between. The CDR3 runs 17 residues. CDR1 LGHNA and CDR2 YSLEER come from the germline V gene. CDR3: CASSQDFRQGGYNEQFF. The CDR3 coding sequence is TGCGCCAGCAGCCAAGATTTTAGGCAGGGAGGCTACAATGAGCAGTTCTTC.

The table lists this clone with a few counts. This chain joins TRBV6-6 and TRBJ2-3; D perhaps matches TRBD2 (5 bases). The CDR3 extends over 14 amino acids. Germline V gene data show CDR1 as MNHNY and CDR2 as SVGAGI (reference sequence). V was trimmed by 7 bases and J by 2 bases, leaving 13 bases between them. CDR3 sequence (DNA): TGTGCCAGCACCAGCGGAGCTCTCACAGATACGCAGTATTTT. It codes for CASTSGALTDTQYF.

The rearrangement uses TRBV7-2 and TRBJ2-1, with D perhaps TRBD1 (6 bases). Looked up from germline, CDR1 is SGHTA and CDR2 is FQGNSA. The length of the CDR3 is 13 residues. V was cut by 5 bases and J by 11 bases, with 16 bases left in between. The CDR3 coding sequence is TGTGCCAGCAGCCCAAGCCGGGACAAGAAGCAGTTCTTC. Translated, it gives CASSPSRDKKQFF.

This clone was detected only a few times. The CDR3 region is CASSPGTGVNEQYF. In DNA form, the CDR3 reads TGCGCCAGCAGCCCCGGGACAGGGGTGAACGAGCAGTACTTC. The chain links TRBV5-1 to TRBJ2-7; TRBD1 matches at 10 bases. Unmatched junction bases numbered 6, after V lost 4 bases and J lost 5 bases. The CDR3 runs to 14 residues. Germline-derived CDR1 and CDR2 are SGHRS and YFSETQ.